Below, 21 T cell receptor beta chains from the same sample are listed, as sequenced in a study of blood T cell repertoires in COVID-19. Repertoires were generated with immunoSEQ multiplex PCR, while TCRdb's copy carries only in-frame clones and drops some. Of about 120,000 clones listed, roughly 84% are singletons. The sample was peripheral blood. The receptor source for this set is a woman in her 70s who had recovered from COVID-19.

The chain employs TRBV3-1 (or the pseudogene TRBV3-2) and TRBJ1-1, with TRBD1 matching over 7 bases. Germline-derived CDR1 and CDR2 are LGHDT and YNNKEL (reference sequence). This CDR3 has 12 amino acids. J gave up 6 bases and V 5 bases, and 3 bases lay outside the gene matches. The CDR3 here is CASSLTGAEAFF. The CDR3 DNA reads TGTGCCAGCAGCTTAACAGGGGCTGAAGCTTTCTTT.

This chain uses TRBV29-1 with TRBJ2-3, with 9 bases aligning to TRBD1. Unmatched junction bases numbered 8, after V lost 1 base and J lost 6 bases. Germline CDR1 reads SQVTM; CDR2 reads ANQGSEA. This CDR3 comprises 15 residues. The CDR3: CSVEGGGQGYDTQYF. The CDR3 bases are TGCAGCGTTGAAGGGGGGGGACAGGGTTACGATACGCAGTATTTT.

J is TRBJ2-5 and V is TRBV7-3; maybe TRBD2 (5 bases). The CDR3 sequence is 13 residues long. Germline V lookup: CDR1 SGHTA, CDR2 FQGTGA. V lost 1 base and J lost 6, with 9 bases in between. This chain's CDR3 is CASSLIGSQTQYF. DNA of the CDR3: TGTGCCAGCAGCTTAATAGGGAGCCAGACCCAGTACTTC. The complete variable domain, with remaining parts taken from reference TRBV7-3 and TRBJ2-5, reads GAGVSQTPSNKVTEKGKYVELRCDPISGHTALYWYRQSLGQGPEFLIYFQGTGAADDSGLPNDRFFAVRPEGSVSTLKIQRTERGDSAVYLCASSLIGSQTQYFGPGTRLLVL.

The chain is built from TRBV6-2 or TRBV6-3 and TRBJ2-2; D is perhaps TRBD1 (5 bases). Germline CDR1 and CDR2: MNHEY and SVGEGT. The CDR3 runs to 14 residues. The V end lost 4 bases, the J end lost 6 bases, and 12 bases lay between the germline ends. In DNA, the CDR3 is TGTGCCAGCAGTTCGCAAGGGGTCGCCGGGGAGCTGTTTTTT. Amino acid sequence: CASSSQGVAGELFF.

This sequence joins TRBV12-3 or TRBV12-4 and TRBJ1-2; 7 nucleotides align to TRBD1. The CDR3 contains 13 residues. Trimming cost V 6 bases and J 6 bases; bases outside gene matches: 7. This chain's CDR3 is CASSKGTAHGYTF. The CDR3 DNA is TGTGCCAGCAGCAAAGGGACAGCCCATGGCTACACCTTC.

The chain employs TRBV7-9 and TRBJ1-1; D is perhaps TRBD1 (6 bases). V lost 5 bases, J lost 8 bases, and 18 bases lay in between. This CDR3 comprises 14 residues. Looked up from germline, CDR1 is SEHNR and CDR2 is FQNEAQ (reference sequence). The CDR3 is CASSPKGGGFEAFF. For the CDR3, the DNA is TGTGCCAGCAGCCCCAAGGGGGGGGGCTTCGAAGCTTTCTTT.

The chain recombines TRBV5-1 with TRBJ2-1; no clear D gene. CDR1 is SGHRS and CDR2 is YFSETQ in the germline V gene. The CDR3 has 15 residues. V was clipped by 5 bases and J by 4 bases, with 16 bases between them. For the CDR3, the DNA is TGCGCCAGCAGGTCGGTGCCGACAAATTACAATGAGCAGTTCTTC. This translates into CASRSVPTNYNEQFF.

As DNA, the CDR3 is TGTGCCAGCAGCCCACGGGGGACAGGGGCCTACGAGCAGTACTTC. Protein: CASSPRGTGAYEQYF. The genes are TRBV7-2 and TRBJ2-7, with 10 bases that match TRBD1. The germline V gene encodes CDR1 SGHTA and CDR2 FQGNSA. The CDR3 extends over 15 amino acids. The trim removed 5 bases at V and 2 bases at J, leaving 6 bases unmatched.

The chain links TRBV5-6 to TRBJ2-1, with D uncertain. The CDR3 totals 15 residues. In germline, CDR1 is SGHDT, CDR2 YYEEEE. Trimming left V 4 bases short and J 4 bases short, with 15 bases between. CDR3 nucleotide sequence: TGTGCCAGCAGCCTCCCGGAGACGGAGTACAATGAGCAGTTCTTC. Its translation is CASSLPETEYNEQFF. The variable domain in full, with the rest retrieved from reference TRBV5-6 and TRBJ2-1, is DAGVTQSPTHLIKTRGQQVTLRCSPKSGHDTVSWYQQALGQGPQFIFQYYEEEERQRGNFPDRFSGHQFPNYSSELNVNALLLGDSALYLCASSLPETEYNEQFFGPGTRLTVL.

J is TRBJ1-2 and V is TRBV5-1, with TRBD1 matching 7 bases. V lost 0 bases and J lost 3; bases outside the gene matches: 5. The germline V gene has CDR1 SGHRS and CDR2 YFSETQ. This CDR3 has 15 amino acids. The DNA for the CDR3 is TGCGCCAGCAGCTTGGCCGGCAGGGGGGACTATGGCTACACCTTC. It yields the protein CASSLAGRGDYGYTF.

V usage is TRBV7-2 and J usage is TRBJ2-1, with D possibly matching TRBD1 (6 bases). V lost 5 bases to trimming and J lost 2 bases, with 10 bases between them. The CDR3 spans 14 residues. Germline lookup yields CDR1 SGHTA and CDR2 FQGNSA. Here the CDR3 DNA reads TGTGCCAGCAGCCCTACAGGGCCCTACAATGAGCAGTTCTTC. This encodes CASSPTGPYNEQFF.

The chain has TRBV18 and TRBJ1-1; tentative D call: TRBD1 (5 bases). V gave up 5 bases and J gave up 1 base, with 11 bases separating them. This CDR3 has 14 amino acids. Germline CDR1 reads KGHSH; CDR2 reads LQKENI. The CDR3 bases are TGTGCCAGCTCAGCAGGGTCCCCGAACACTGAAGCTTTCTTT. Amino acid sequence: CASSAGSPNTEAFF.

V gene TRBV6-4 combines with J gene TRBJ2-3; D gene ambiguous. Trimming shortened V by 0 bases and J by 0 bases, and 7 bases separated the two germline ends. CDR1 is MRHNA, CDR2 SNTAGT, per germline. The CDR3 is 15 residues long. The CDR3 DNA reads as TGTGCCAGCAGTGACTCCTCTAGGAGCACAGATACGCAGTATTTT. This translates into CASSDSSRSTDTQYF.

The DNA of the CDR3 is TGCGCCAGCAGCCAAACAGGGGCTCATGAAAAACTGTTTTTT. As protein: CASSQTGAHEKLFF. The chain carries TRBV4-1 and TRBJ1-4; 7 nucleotides match TRBD1. Germline values: CDR1 MGHRA, CDR2 YSYEKL. This CDR3 has 14 residues. V dropped 2 bases and J dropped 6; count of bases not matched to a gene: 3.

This rearrangement joins TRBV28 to TRBJ1-4; 12 nucleotides match TRBD1. CDR3 length equals 15 residues. V shed 4 bases and J 8 bases; nucleotides not matched to a gene: 5. CDR1 MDHEN and CDR2 SYDVKM come from the germline V gene. The CDR3 loop is CASSSRDRGPEKLFF. CDR3 in DNA: TGTGCCAGCAGTTCCCGGGACAGGGGGCCAGAAAAACTGTTTTTT.

This clone was recorded only once. The genes are TRBV7-9 and TRBJ2-2, with a tentative D call TRBD1 (5 bases). The germline V gene has CDR1 SEHNR and CDR2 FQNEAQ (reference sequence). This CDR3 region has 17 residues. Trimming shortened V by 1 base and J by 4 bases, and 16 bases separated the two germline ends. CDR3 protein: CASSLGQTGRGTGELFF. The CDR3 DNA sequence: TGTGCCAGCAGCTTAGGACAGACCGGGCGTGGCACCGGGGAGCTGTTTTTT.

The gene calls are TRBV7-2 and TRBJ2-2; 9 bases fit TRBD1. The CDR3 is 18 residues long. Germline-derived CDR1 and CDR2 are SGHTA and FQGNSA. Trimming at V came to 5 bases and at J to 6 bases, leaving 16 bases not matched to a gene. The CDR3 region is CASSAGRPGQGVAGELFF. The CDR3 DNA is TGTGCCAGCAGCGCGGGTCGGCCGGGACAGGGTGTCGCCGGGGAGCTGTTTTTT.

The chain has TRBV6-5 and TRBJ2-5; TRBD2 matches at 7 bases. The CDR3 is 16 residues long. Trimming removed 0 bases from V and 1 base from J; junction bases left unmatched: 5. Germline-derived CDR1 and CDR2 are MNHEY and SVGAGI. In DNA form, the CDR3 reads TGTGCCAGCAGTTACTCGTCTAGCGGACTCCAAGAGACCCAGTACTTC. It specifies CASSYSSSGLQETQYF.

In regard to this clone: Within the sample, other DNA sequences also encode this same CDR3. The chain carries TRBV30 and TRBJ1-5; maybe TRBD1 (5 bases). Germline V gene lookup returns CDR1 GTSNPN and CDR2 SVGIG (reference sequence). CDR3 length: 13 amino acids. Trimming left V 4 bases short and J 0 bases short, with 7 bases between. CDR3: CAWTGNSNQPQHF. The CDR3 DNA reads TGTGCCTGGACAGGGAATAGCAATCAGCCCCAGCATTTT.

V and J are TRBV7-9 and TRBJ2-7, with 7 bases that match TRBD1. The V gene's germline CDR1 is SEHNR and CDR2 FQNEAQ (reference sequence). The CDR3 totals 15 residues. J was trimmed by 0 bases and V by 1 base; bases with no gene match: 3. The CDR3 DNA reads as TGTGCCAGCAGCTTAGAGGGACAGTACTCCTACGAGCAGTACTTC. This encodes CASSLEGQYSYEQYF.

The chain employs TRBV7-9 and TRBJ1-2; TRBD1 is a possible D gene (6 bases). Germline V gene data show CDR1 as SEHNR and CDR2 as FQNEAQ (reference sequence). CDR3 length equals 14 residues. Between the trimmed V and J ends, which lost 5 bases and 3 bases, there was a span of 13 bases. The CDR3 here is CASSPGQTYYGYTF. In DNA, the CDR3 is TGTGCCAGCAGCCCCGGACAGACTTACTATGGCTACACCTTC.